These 7 T cell receptor beta chains came from one sample sequenced in a study of CXCR3-negative and CXCR3-positive naive CD8 T cells. Carrying UMI labels, the TRB cDNA libraries were prepared through 5' RACE. TCRdb re-called the 5' RACE reads; every CDR3 protein appears as one record, without DNA. This sample's clone table lists 70,000 to 100,000 distinct CDR3 sequences. Sequencing was carried out using naive CXCR3- CD8+ T cells from blood. Subset of the sample: CD45RO-CCR7+CD27+CD95- naive CD8+ T cells lacking CXCR3 (TNR3-). These receptors originate from a human donor in good health. Some clones in this sample may be carry-over from other donors' samples.

The genes are TRBV20-1 and TRBJ2-1; the D call of TRBD2 rests on TCRdb alone, since no DNA is present to check it. In germline, CDR1 is DFQATT, CDR2 SNEGSKA (reference sequence). CDR3 length: 17 amino acids. The CDR3 is CSARRSEGLAGNNEQFF.

The gene calls are TRBV6-2 or TRBV6-3 and TRBJ2-1; TCRdb's D call, TRBD2, is unchecked because there is no DNA. Germline V gene data show CDR1 as MNHEY and CDR2 as SVGEGT. The CDR3 spans 15 residues. CDR3 residues: CASSSRLAAYNEQFF.

The rearrangement links TRBV10-1 to TRBJ2-1; checking the TCRdb D call of TRBD1 is not possible without DNA. CDR3 length: 14 residues. Per germline, CDR1 WNHNN and CDR2 SYGVQD (reference sequence). The CDR3 spells CASRIQRDTNEQFF.

The J gene is TRBJ1-2, the V gene TRBV5-4. The CDR3 is 14 residues long. The germline V gene encodes CDR1 SGHNT and CDR2 YYREEE (reference sequence). The CDR3 here is CASSLLDGLYGYTF.

The chain recombines TRBV28 with TRBJ1-3. The CDR3 is made up of 14 amino acids. Germline assignment: CDR1 MDHEN and CDR2 SYDVKM. The CDR3: CASTGPTSGNTIYF. Supplemented by reference TRBV28 and TRBJ1-3, the full variable domain reads DVKVTQSSRYLVKRTGEKVFLECVQDMDHENMFWYRQDPGLGLRLIYFSYDVKMKEKGDIPEGYSVSREKKERFSLILESASTNQTSMYLCASTGPTSGNTIYFGEGSWLTVV.

The rearrangement joins TRBV12-3 or TRBV12-4 to TRBJ2-3; TCRdb picks TRBD2, but there is no DNA to check that call. The CDR3 totals 15 residues. The chain's CDR3 is CASSLPSGNPVTQYF.

V is TRBV6-1 and J is TRBJ2-2; TCRdb returns TRBD2, unconfirmable since there is no DNA. Germline loops: CDR1 MNHNS, CDR2 SASEGT. The CDR3 covers 15 residues. The CDR3 reads CASSDFGLNTGELFF.